This T cell receptor beta chain is drawn from a study of blood T cells in healthy people across ages. The people who gave samples were healthy Caucasians from Russia, aged roughly 6 to 100. Through a sample-barcoded 5' primer and a J-beta primer mix, a second PCR was run for about 7 to 12 cycles. Sequencing of every sample gave 3 million or more CDR3-containing paired-end reads. MiXCR was run by TCRdb on the 5' RACE reads, yielding one entry per CDR3 protein. The table records 780,000 or so distinct CDR3 sequences, 45% to 70% of them present only once. The receptor comes from a man aged 40-50 years in good health. The specimen sequenced was blood.

The CDR3 here is CASSSPRDGQETQYF. In DNA, the CDR3 is TGTGCCAGCAGTTCTCCCCGGGACGGACAAGAGACCCAGTACTTC. The gene calls are TRBV27 and TRBJ2-5; D is tentatively TRBD1 or TRBD2 (5 bases each). Germline-derived CDR1 and CDR2 are MNHEY and SMNVEV (reference sequence). Trimming pared 4 bases from V and 2 bases from J, leaving 14 bases between. The CDR3 sequence is 15 residues long.